This TCR beta chain was sequenced in a study of T cell repertoires in cytomegalovirus infection. This clonotype was counted once. Its antigen is undetermined. Using its own MiXCR run on the reads, TCRdb lists one record per CDR3 protein. The sample records 45,000 to 50,000 distinct CDR3 sequences, approximately 19% being singletons. This receptor was taken from a human donor in good health (CMV status not recorded). Some clones in this sample may be carry-over from other donors' samples. The sample in question was CD8+ T cells from cultured PBMCs, obtained from culture after CMV antigen stimulation.

DNA of the CDR3: TGTGCCATCAGTGAGTCGTTCAGGGTAGGCACTGAAGCTTTCTTT. Protein sequence: CAISESFRVGTEAFF. This chain connects TRBV10-3 to TRBJ1-1; D perhaps matches TRBD1 (5 bases). Trimming took off 0 bases at V and 4 bases at J, with 12 bases between the two ends. This CDR3 contains 15 residues. Germline-derived CDR1 and CDR2 are ENHRY and SYGVKD.